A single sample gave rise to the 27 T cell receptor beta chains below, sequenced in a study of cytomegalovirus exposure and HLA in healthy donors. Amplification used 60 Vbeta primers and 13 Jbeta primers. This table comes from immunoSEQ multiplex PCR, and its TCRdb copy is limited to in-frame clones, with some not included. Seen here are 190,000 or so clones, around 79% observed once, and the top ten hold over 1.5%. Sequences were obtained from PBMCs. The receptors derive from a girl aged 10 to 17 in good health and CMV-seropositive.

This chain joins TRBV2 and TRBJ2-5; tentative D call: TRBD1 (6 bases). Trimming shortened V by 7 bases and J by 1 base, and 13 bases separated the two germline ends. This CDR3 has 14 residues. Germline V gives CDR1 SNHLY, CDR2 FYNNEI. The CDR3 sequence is CASKPGQFQETQYF. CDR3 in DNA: TGTGCCAGCAAACCCGGACAGTTCCAAGAGACCCAGTACTTC.

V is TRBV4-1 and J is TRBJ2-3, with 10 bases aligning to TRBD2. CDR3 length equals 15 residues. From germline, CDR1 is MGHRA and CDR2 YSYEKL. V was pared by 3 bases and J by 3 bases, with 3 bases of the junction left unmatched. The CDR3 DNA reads TGCGCCAGCAGCCAGTCGGGACTAGCGACAGATACGCAGTATTTT. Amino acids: CASSQSGLATDTQYF.

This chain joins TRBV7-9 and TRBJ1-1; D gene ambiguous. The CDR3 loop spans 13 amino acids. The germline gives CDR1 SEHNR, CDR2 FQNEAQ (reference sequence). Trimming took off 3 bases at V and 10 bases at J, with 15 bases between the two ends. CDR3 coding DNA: TGTGCCAGCAGCTTCGGGAATCCAGAGGGAGCTTTCTTT. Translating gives CASSFGNPEGAFF.

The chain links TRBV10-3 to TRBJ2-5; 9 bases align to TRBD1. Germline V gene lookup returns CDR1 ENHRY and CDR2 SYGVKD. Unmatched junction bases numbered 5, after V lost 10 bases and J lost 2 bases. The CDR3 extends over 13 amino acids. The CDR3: CASGTGIQETQYF. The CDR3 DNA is TGTGCCAGCGGGACAGGGATTCAAGAGACCCAGTACTTC.

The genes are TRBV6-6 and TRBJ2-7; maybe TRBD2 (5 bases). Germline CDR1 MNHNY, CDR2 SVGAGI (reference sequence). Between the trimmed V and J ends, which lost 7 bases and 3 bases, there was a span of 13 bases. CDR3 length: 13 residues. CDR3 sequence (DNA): TGTGCCAGCACCTTGACGGCGGGCTACGAGCAGTACTTC. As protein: CASTLTAGYEQYF.

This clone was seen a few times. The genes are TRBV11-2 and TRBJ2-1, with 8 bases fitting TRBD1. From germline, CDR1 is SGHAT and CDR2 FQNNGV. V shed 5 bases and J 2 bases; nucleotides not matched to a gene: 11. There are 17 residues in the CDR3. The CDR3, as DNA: TGTGCCAGCAGCGGAAACCAGGGGGCCACGGCCTACAATGAGCAGTTCTTC. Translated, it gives CASSGNQGATAYNEQFF.

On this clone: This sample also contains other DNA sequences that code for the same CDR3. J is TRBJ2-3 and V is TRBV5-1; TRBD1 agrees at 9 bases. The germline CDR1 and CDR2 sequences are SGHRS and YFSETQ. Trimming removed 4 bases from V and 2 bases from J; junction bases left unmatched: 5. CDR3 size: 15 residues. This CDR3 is CASSPGTGLTDTQYF. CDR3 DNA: TGCGCCAGCAGCCCGGGGACAGGGCTCACAGATACGCAGTATTTT.

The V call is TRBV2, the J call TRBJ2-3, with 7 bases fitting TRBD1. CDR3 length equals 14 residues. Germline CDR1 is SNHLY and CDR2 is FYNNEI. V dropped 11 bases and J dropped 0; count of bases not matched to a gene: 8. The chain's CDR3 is CAGLQGLSTDTQYF. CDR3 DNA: TGTGCCGGATTACAGGGGCTAAGCACAGATACGCAGTATTTT.

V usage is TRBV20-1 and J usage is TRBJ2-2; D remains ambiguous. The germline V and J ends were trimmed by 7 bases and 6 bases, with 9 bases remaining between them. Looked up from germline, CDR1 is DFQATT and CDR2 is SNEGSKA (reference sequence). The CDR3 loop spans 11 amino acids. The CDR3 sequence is CSVAIAGELFF. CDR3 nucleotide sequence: TGCAGTGTGGCCATCGCCGGGGAGCTGTTTTTT.

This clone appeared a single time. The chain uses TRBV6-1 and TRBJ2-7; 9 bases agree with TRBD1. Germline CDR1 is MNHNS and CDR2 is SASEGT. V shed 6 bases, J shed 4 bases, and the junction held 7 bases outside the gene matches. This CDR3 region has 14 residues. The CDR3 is CASRGQGGDYEQYF. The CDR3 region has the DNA TGTGCCAGCAGGGGACAGGGAGGAGATTACGAGCAGTACTTC.

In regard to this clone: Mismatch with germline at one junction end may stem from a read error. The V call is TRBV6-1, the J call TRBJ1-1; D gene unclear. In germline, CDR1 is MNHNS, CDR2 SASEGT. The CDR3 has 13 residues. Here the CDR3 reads CASSEQRNTEAFF. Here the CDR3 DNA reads TGTGCCAGCAGTGAACAGAGGAACACTGAAGCTTTCTTC.

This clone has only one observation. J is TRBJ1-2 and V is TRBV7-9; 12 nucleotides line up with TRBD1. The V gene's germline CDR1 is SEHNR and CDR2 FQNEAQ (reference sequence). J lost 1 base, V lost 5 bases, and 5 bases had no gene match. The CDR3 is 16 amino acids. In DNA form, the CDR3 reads TGTGCCAGCAGCCCGGGACAGGGGGCCTATAACTATGGCTACACCTTC. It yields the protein CASSPGQGAYNYGYTF.

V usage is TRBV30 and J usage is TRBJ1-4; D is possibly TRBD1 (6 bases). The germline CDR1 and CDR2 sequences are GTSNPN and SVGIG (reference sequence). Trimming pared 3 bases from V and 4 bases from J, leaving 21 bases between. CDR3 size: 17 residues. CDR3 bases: TGTGCCTGGAGGGTCAGGGGATGGAGTCTGGTTAATGAAAAACTGTTTTTT. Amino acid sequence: CAWRVRGWSLVNEKLFF.

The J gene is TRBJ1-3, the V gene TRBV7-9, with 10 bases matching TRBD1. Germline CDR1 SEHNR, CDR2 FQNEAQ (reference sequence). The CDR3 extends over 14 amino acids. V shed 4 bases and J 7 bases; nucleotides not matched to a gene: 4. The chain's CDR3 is CASSSGTGANTIYF. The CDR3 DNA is TGTGCCAGCAGCTCAGGGACAGGGGCGAACACCATATATTTT.

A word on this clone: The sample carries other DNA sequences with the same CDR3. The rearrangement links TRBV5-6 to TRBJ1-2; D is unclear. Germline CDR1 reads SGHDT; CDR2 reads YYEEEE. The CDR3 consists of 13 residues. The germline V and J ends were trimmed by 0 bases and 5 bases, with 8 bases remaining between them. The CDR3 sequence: CASSLDSAYGYTF. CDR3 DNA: TGTGCCAGCAGCTTGGATAGTGCTTATGGCTACACCTTC.

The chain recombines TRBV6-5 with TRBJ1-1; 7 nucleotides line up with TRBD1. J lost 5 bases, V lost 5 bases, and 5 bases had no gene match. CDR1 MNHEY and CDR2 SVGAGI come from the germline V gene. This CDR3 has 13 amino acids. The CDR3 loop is CASSETGVTEAFF. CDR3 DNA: TGTGCCAGCAGTGAAACAGGGGTTACTGAAGCTTTCTTT.

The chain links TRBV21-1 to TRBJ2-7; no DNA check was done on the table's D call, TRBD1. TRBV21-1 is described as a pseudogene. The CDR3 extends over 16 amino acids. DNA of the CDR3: TGTGCCAGCAGCAAAGGGGCAGGGATTAGCTCCTACGAGCAGTACTTC. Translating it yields CASSKGAGISSYEQYF.

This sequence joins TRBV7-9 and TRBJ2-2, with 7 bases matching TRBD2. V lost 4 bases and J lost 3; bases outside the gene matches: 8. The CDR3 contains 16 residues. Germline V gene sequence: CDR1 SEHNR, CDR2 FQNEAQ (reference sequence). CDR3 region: CASSSSGEGDTGELFF. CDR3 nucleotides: TGTGCCAGCAGCTCCAGCGGGGAAGGTGACACCGGGGAGCTGTTTTTT. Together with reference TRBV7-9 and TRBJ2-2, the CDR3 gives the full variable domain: DTGVSQNPRHKITKRGQNVTFRCDPISEHNRLYWYRQTLGQGPEFLTYFQNEAQLEKSRLLSDRFSAERPKGSFSTLEIQRTEQGDSAMYLCASSSSGEGDTGELFFGEGSRLTVL.

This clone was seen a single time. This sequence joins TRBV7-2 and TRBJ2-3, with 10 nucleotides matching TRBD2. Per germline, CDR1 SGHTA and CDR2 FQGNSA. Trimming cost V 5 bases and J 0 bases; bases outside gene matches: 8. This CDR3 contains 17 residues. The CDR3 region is CASSRLLAGSSTDTQYF. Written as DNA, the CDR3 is TGTGCCAGCAGCCGCCTACTAGCGGGGTCGAGCACAGATACGCAGTATTTT. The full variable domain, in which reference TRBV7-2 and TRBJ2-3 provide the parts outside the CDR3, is GAGVSQSPSNKVTEKGKDVELRCDPISGHTALYWYRQSLGQGLEFLIYFQGNSAPDKSGLPSDRFSAERTGGSVSTLTIQRTQQEDSAVYLCASSRLLAGSSTDTQYFGPGTRLTVL.

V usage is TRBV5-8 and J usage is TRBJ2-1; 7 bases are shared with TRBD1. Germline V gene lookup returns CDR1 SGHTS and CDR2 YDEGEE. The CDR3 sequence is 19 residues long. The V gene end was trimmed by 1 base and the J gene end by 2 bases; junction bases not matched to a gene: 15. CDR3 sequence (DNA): TGTGCCAGCAGCTTGAAGAGACAGGGATTTCCTTCCCCCTACAATGAGCAGTTCTTC. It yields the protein CASSLKRQGFPSPYNEQFF.

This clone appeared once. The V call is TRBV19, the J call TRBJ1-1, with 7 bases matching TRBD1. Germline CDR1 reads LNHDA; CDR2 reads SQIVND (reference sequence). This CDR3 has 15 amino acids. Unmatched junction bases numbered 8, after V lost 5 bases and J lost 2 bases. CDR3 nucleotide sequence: TGTGCCAGTAGTTTACAGGGGAGCGTTAACACTGAAGCTTTCTTT. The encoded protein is CASSLQGSVNTEAFF. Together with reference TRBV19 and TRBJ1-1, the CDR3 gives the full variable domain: DGGITQSPKYLFRKEGQNVTLSCEQNLNHDAMYWYRQDPGQGLRLIYYSQIVNDFQKGDIAEGYSVSREKKESFPLTVTSAQKNPTAFYLCASSLQGSVNTEAFFGQGTRLTVV.

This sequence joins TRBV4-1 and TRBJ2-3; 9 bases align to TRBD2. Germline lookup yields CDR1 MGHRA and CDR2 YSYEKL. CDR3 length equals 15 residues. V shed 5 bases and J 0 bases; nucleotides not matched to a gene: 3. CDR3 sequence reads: CASSLAGVSTDTQYF. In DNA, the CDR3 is TGCGCCAGCAGCTTAGCGGGGGTTAGCACAGATACGCAGTATTTT.

The CDR3 DNA reads as TGCGCCAGCAGCCAAAAGGGGGGCGGGAGCCATGAGCAGTTCTTC. Protein product: CASSQKGGGSHEQFF. V gene TRBV4-1 combines with J gene TRBJ2-1; a weak D match, TRBD2 (7 bases). Germline CDR1 MGHRA, CDR2 YSYEKL. V shed 2 bases and J shed 8 bases, with 16 bases lying between them. The CDR3 loop spans 15 amino acids.

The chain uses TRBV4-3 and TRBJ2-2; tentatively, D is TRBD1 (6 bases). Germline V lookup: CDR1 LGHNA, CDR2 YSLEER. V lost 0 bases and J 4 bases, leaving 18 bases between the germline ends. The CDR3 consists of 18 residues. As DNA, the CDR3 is TGCGCCAGCAGCCAAGATCCTTTGAACAGGGTGGGCACCGGGGAGCTGTTTTTT. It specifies CASSQDPLNRVGTGELFF.

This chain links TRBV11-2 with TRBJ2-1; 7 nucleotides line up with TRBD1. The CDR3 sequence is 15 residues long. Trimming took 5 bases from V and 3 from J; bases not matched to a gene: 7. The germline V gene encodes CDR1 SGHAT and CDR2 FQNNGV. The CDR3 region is CASSRGQDIYNEQFF. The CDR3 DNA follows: TGTGCCAGCAGCCGAGGACAGGATATCTACAATGAGCAGTTCTTC. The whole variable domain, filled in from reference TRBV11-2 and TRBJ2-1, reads EAGVAQSPRYKIIEKRQSVAFWCNPISGHATLYWYQQILGQGPKLLIQFQNNGVVDDSQLPKDRFSAERLKGVDSTLKIQPAKLEDSAVYLCASSRGQDIYNEQFFGPGTRLTVL.

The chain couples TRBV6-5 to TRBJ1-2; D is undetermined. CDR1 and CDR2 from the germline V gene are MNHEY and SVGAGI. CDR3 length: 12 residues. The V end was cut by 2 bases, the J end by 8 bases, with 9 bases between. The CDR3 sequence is CASSYAGWGYTF. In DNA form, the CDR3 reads TGTGCCAGCAGTTACGCCGGGTGGGGCTACACCTTC.

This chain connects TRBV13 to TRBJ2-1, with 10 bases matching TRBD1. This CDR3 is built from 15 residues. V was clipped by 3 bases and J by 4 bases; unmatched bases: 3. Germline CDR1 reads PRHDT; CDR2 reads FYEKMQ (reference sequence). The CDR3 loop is CASSFGTGVYNEQFF. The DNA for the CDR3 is TGTGCCAGCAGCTTCGGGACAGGGGTATACAATGAGCAGTTCTTC.